This TCR beta chain was captured in a study of CD8+ T cells in alopecia areata (dated by TCRdb to the late 2010s). Study-level background: The treated patients, all with moderate-to-severe alopecia areata, were enrolled in an open-label pilot trial of oral tofacitinib given at 5 to 10 mg twice daily. Tofacitinib was administered for 6 to 18 months, and 6 months of follow-up off drug were then conducted to assess delayed response and recurrence. In both human patients and the C3H/HeJ mouse model, the study applied high-throughput TCRbeta sequencing to look at T cell clonal expansion in alopecia areata. Clonality in the scalp was compared among normal scalp (n=4), patchy alopecia areata scalp (n=8), and alopecia totalis/universalis scalp (n=8). Biopsies were taken from tofacitinib-treated patients at baseline and again at 4 and 24 weeks into treatment, and several of those patients also had a later scalp biopsy. On the human side, TCRbeta sequencing was run on scalp tissue and on sorted CD4+ and CD8+ peripheral blood T cells from healthy controls and from alopecia areata patients with either patchy or totalis/universalis disease. RNA was extracted with the PAXgene miRNA kit for fixed scalp, the miRNeasy kit for PBMCs, and the RNeasy kit for mouse skin. immunoSEQ multiplex PCR using 35 Vbeta forward primers and 13 Jbeta reverse primers was used to amplify TCRbeta CDR3 regions.

The CDR3 holds 13 amino acids from the cysteine to the phenylalanine. The kept DNA is CDR3 alone, 39 bases in frame from the first base. The germline V gene provides CDR1 SGHRS and CDR2 YFSETQ. V is cut back by 7 bases and J by 2 bases, with 4 bases in the junction unmatched. What the work shows at the level of the full study, not this receptor alone: TCR sequences shared between patients were less clear than in mice, possibly partly because of HLA diversity in the patient population. Higher clonality and more expanded CD8+ clones were observed in lesional scalp than in normal scalp, particularly in alopecia totalis/universalis, a finding suggestive of antigenic drive. Resident alphabeta T cells in normal human skin are also sequenced, complicating scalp TCR repertoire analysis, unlike mouse skin dominated by gammadelta T cells.

A word on this clone: Its antigen remains unidentified. No quality values exist for individual bases; no much larger clone is one base distant.

Peripheral blood and lesional scalp punch biopsies were obtained from patients with alopecia areata. PBMCs were isolated by density centrifugation and stained for CD3, CD4 and CD8, and CD4+ and CD8+ T cells were sorted on a FACSAria. Receptor libraries were prepared by the immunoSEQ multiplex PCR assay. For TCR sequencing, RNA was extracted from every sample and reverse transcribed into cDNA to serve as template. First-strand cDNA was synthesized using SuperScript III with a 2:1 mix of oligo-dT and random hexamers. Amplification bias was assessed with a synthetic immune receptor repertoire, and residual bias was removed computationally. In the paper's pipeline: Raw reads were preprocessed to remove errors, and CDR3 was defined by IMGT conventions from the conserved cysteine to phenylalanine. Clonality was computed by normalizing Shannon entropy by log2 of the number of productive unique TCRs and subtracting the result from 1. Scalp TCRbeta sequences were cross-referenced with sorted blood CD4 and CD8 repertoires so that the CD4 or CD8 identity of scalp clones could be inferred. TCRdb's version of the immuneACCESS table is confined to in-frame rearrangements and falls short of the full clone set. An unresolved V gene accounts for under half of the shortfall where checked; the remainder is of unknown origin. The V and J calls and clone size were taken over from that table, and D and trimming were inferred from the DNA. A total of 75,000 to 100,000 clones appear in this sample, less than 50% of them only once. The ten biggest clones cover about 1.2% of the sample.

The specimen was CD4+ T cells sorted from blood. The rearranged segments are TRBV5-1 and TRBJ2-5, with 8 bases matching TRBD1. The TCR was taken from a human donor with alopecia areata. The CDR3 amino acid sequence is: CASEGTGQETQYF. The DNA sequence follows: TGCGCCAGCGAGGGGACAGGACAAGAGACCCAGTACTTC.